This T cell receptor (beta chain) came from a study of cytomegalovirus exposure and HLA in healthy donors. Notes on the study in general: TCR beta V- and J-gene trimming was later associated with a missense DCLRE1C variant. Within a later analysis, the majority of CMV-associated TCR beta chains appeared HLA-restricted. Later work associated fewer than 20,000 TCR beta sequences with HLA alleles at 0.05 false discovery rate. Reportedly, cytomegalovirus status was diagnosed with high sensitivity and specificity.

V was shortened by 4 bases and J by 3 bases, with 12 bases between the two germline ends. This CDR3 comprises 14 residues. Germline CDR1 is SGHNT and CDR2 is YYREEE (reference sequence). Worth noting for this clone: Its target is not known.

PCR amplification relied on 60 Vbeta primers (plus 13 Jbeta primers). Here immunoSEQ multiplex PCR was the method, and the copy in TCRdb shows in-frame clones only, minus some. The table includes about 110,000 clones, 70% to 90% detected once. V and J are TRBV5-4 and TRBJ2-3, with a weak D call TRBD2 (5 bases). The origin of this receptor is a man aged 35 to 55 in good health and CMV-seronegative. The sample comprised PBMCs. The CDR3 loop is CASSKVASTDTQYF. The CDR3, as DNA: TGTGCCAGCAGCAAGGTAGCGTCTACAGATACGCAGTATTTT.